One and the same sample provided the 13 T cell receptor beta chains below, sequenced in a study of circulating and synovial CD4+ cells in juvenile arthritis. Sequencing was performed with immunoSEQ multiplex PCR; in TCRdb, only in-frame clones are kept and a portion is missing. The sample lists fewer than 40,000 clones, 90% to 95% occurring once. Sequenced material: CD4+ T cells from blood. Every receptor here comes from a human donor with juvenile idiopathic arthritis.

V and J are TRBV10-3 and TRBJ1-5; 7 nucleotides align to TRBD1. Trimming took 2 bases from V and 2 from J; bases not matched to a gene: 0. In germline, CDR1 is ENHRY, CDR2 SYGVKD. The CDR3 loop spans 14 amino acids. CDR3 loop: CAISEGQGNQPQHF. As DNA, the CDR3 is TGTGCCATCAGTGAGGGACAGGGCAATCAGCCCCAGCATTTT.

The V and J genes are TRBV5-1 and TRBJ1-5; 7 bases match TRBD1. Germline-derived CDR1 and CDR2 are SGHRS and YFSETQ. The CDR3 extends over 15 amino acids. V trimming: 3 bases; J trimming: 1 base; junction bases outside the gene matches: 4. The CDR3 region is CASSSGTASNQPQHF. CDR3 in DNA: TGCGCCAGCAGCTCCGGGACAGCAAGCAATCAGCCCCAGCATTTT.

CDR3 DNA sequence: TGTGCCAGCAGTTTAACCTCAGGGGCCGGAAACACTGAAGCTTTCTTT. Encoded protein: CASSLTSGAGNTEAFF. The chain carries TRBV28 and TRBJ1-1, with D possibly TRBD1 on 6 matching bases. There are 16 residues in the CDR3. Trimming left V 2 bases short and J 2 bases short, with 15 bases between. CDR1 is MDHEN, CDR2 SYDVKM, per germline.

This rearrangement joins TRBV5-1 to TRBJ1-6; D perhaps matches TRBD1 (6 bases). The germline V gene has CDR1 SGHRS and CDR2 YFSETQ. This CDR3 spans 14 amino acids. The V end lost 0 bases, the J end lost 10 bases, and 11 bases lay between the germline ends. CDR3 protein: CASSLEAGASPLHF. The CDR3 region has the DNA TGCGCCAGCAGCTTGGAGGCAGGGGCCTCACCCCTCCACTTT.

This chain uses TRBV5-1 with TRBJ2-1, with TRBD2 identical over 12 bases. This CDR3 comprises 16 residues. V trimming: 6 bases; J trimming: 15 bases; junction bases outside the gene matches: 19. The germline gives CDR1 SGHRS, CDR2 YFSETQ. The CDR3 is CASNTQGLAGPYDWFF. DNA for the CDR3: TGCGCCAGCAACACCCAAGGACTAGCGGGACCTTATGATTGGTTCTTC.

A single count supports this clone. This chain connects TRBV28 to TRBJ1-2; a weak D match, TRBD1 (6 bases). Germline assignment: CDR1 MDHEN and CDR2 SYDVKM. V gave up 8 bases and J gave up 8 bases, with 15 bases separating them. This CDR3 is built from 12 residues. CDR3 sequence (DNA): TGTGCCAGCGCTCCAACAGGGTTAGGCTACACCTTC. As protein: CASAPTGLGYTF.

The chain carries TRBV10-1 and TRBJ2-7, with no clear D. This CDR3 has 12 amino acids. Germline V CDR1 and CDR2: WNHNN, SYGVQD (reference sequence). V lost 2 bases to trimming and J lost 5 bases, with 7 bases between them. The DNA for the CDR3 is TGCGCCAGCAGTGAGAATAGCAACGAGCAGTACTTC. Protein: CASSENSNEQYF.

This chain's CDR3 is CASRRDIQETQYF. CDR3 sequence (DNA): TGTGCCAGCCGTAGGGACATCCAAGAGACCCAGTACTTC. The chain uses TRBV2 and TRBJ2-5; tentative D call: TRBD1 (6 bases). This CDR3 region has 13 residues. Trimming removed 8 bases at V and 1 base at J, with 11 bases between. Per the germline V gene, CDR1 is SNHLY and CDR2 is FYNNEI.

The chain's CDR3 is CASSRRRGSNEQFF. Written as DNA, the CDR3 is TGTGCCAGCAGCCGGAGGCGGGGAAGCAATGAGCAGTTCTTC. V and J are TRBV7-2 and TRBJ2-1, with D possibly TRBD2 on 6 matching bases. This CDR3 is 14 amino acids long. V was clipped by 5 bases and J by 6 bases, with 14 bases between them. Germline V gene data show CDR1 as SGHTA and CDR2 as FQGNSA.

The chain uses TRBV7-2 and TRBJ2-7; D not certain. There are 12 residues in the CDR3. V was cut by 2 bases and J by 4 bases, with 6 bases left in between. Germline assignment: CDR1 SGHTA and CDR2 FQGNSA. The CDR3 DNA reads as TGTGCCAGCAGCTTACTACTGTACGAGCAGTACTTC. Translated: CASSLLLYEQYF.

This chain links TRBV11-2 with TRBJ1-2; 7 bases are a match to TRBD1. Germline trimming cut 4 bases from V and 4 bases from J; bases unmatched to any gene: 9. The CDR3 is 15 residues long. Germline values: CDR1 SGHAT, CDR2 FQNNGV. The CDR3 DNA is TGTGCCAGCAGCTCGGGACAGACTCGCATCTATGGCTACACCTTC. It encodes CASSSGQTRIYGYTF.

CDR3: CASSVASGRADTQYF. In DNA, the CDR3 is TGTGCCAGCAGCGTGGCTAGCGGGAGAGCAGATACGCAGTATTTT. The chain has TRBV9 and TRBJ2-3; 10 nucleotides line up with TRBD2. The V segment lost 2 bases and the J segment 4 bases; nucleotides outside the gene matches: 4. Germline loops: CDR1 SGDLS, CDR2 YYNGEE. The CDR3 extends over 15 amino acids.

The rearrangement links TRBV18 to TRBJ2-1; D may be TRBD2 (6 bases). Trimming cost V 3 bases and J 1 base, with 13 bases left between them. Germline V gene sequence: CDR1 KGHSH, CDR2 LQKENI. CDR3 length: 16 amino acids. The CDR3 nucleotides read TGTGCCAGCTCACCGGGACTGGATATGTCCTACAATGAGCAGTTCTTC. Translated, it gives CASSPGLDMSYNEQFF.